Detailed here is one T cell receptor (beta chain). Its antigen specificity is not known. No qualities accompany the bases; no much larger clone lies one base away. A cohort of 25 to 30 patients with locally advanced or metastatic urothelial carcinoma, treated at Memorial Sloan Kettering on a trial protocol, was included. Peripheral blood mononuclear cells were collected pretreatment and during treatment, with between 1 and 8 total time points obtained per patient. The Qiagen DNeasy Blood extraction kit was used to purify genomic DNA from total PBMCs and tumor samples. Collected pretreatment and during treatment, PBMCs were isolated and stored as previously described. A distance of 10 bases separates the germline ends of V and J, which lose 4 bases and 7 bases respectively. Taken from cysteine to phenylalanine, the CDR3 has 13 residues. The sequence is cut down to CDR3 DNA, 39 bases in frame from base 1. Taken from the germline V gene, the CDR1 and CDR2 loops are SGHTA and FQGNSA.

The data derive from a study of PD-L1 blockade in urothelial cancer (dated by TCRdb to the late 2010s). For the study in its entirety: Therapy was started at some point between 2013 and 2015 for all patients, and atezolizumab 1,200 mg was administered intravenously every 3 weeks. About nine tenths of the roughly 29 patients were identified as males with urothelial cancer of bladder origin, and a prior smoking history was reported by 18 of 29 patients. An ECOG performance status of 0 or 1 was recorded for the patients, and 0 to 3 prior chemotherapy regimens had been received by the patients. Blood samples were analyzed at 3 weeks after treatment start (second dose) and at 6 weeks after treatment start. Blood samples gave median yields of about 140,000 T cells and 80,000 to 90,000 unique TCRs, along with a median clonality of around 0.08. Somatic, immune and clinical correlates of response to PD-L1 blockade with atezolizumab in urothelial cancer were the focus of an exploratory multi-omic analysis. TCR sequencing covered pretreatment tumor samples and matched, serially collected peripheral blood taken before and after atezolizumab treatment. Durable clinical benefit was defined as progression-free survival longer than 6 months, and TCR features were also tested against progression-free and overall survival. In the same patients who had TCR sequencing, pretreatment tumors also underwent whole exome sequencing and RNA sequencing. Roughly nine patients achieved durable clinical benefit and approximately 20 did not. Twenty-nine patients had pretreatment blood TCR-seq, around 24 had at least one posttreatment blood collection, and around 24 had tumor TCR-seq.

Synthetic TCR analog templates were spiked into each PCR so that absolute template abundance could be estimated from read counts. The immunoSEQ assay was used to amplify TCRbeta CDR3 regions from genomic DNA with bias-controlled V and J gene primers. Sequencing of rearranged TCRbeta segments was performed at approximately 20X coverage. Processing in the source paper ran as follows. Clustering was used to correct sequencing errors, and CDR3s were annotated against IMGT so that V, D and J genes could be assigned. Downstream analyses used only productive TCRbeta rearrangements and left out out-of-frame or stop-codon sequences. To compute clonality, Shannon entropy was normalized by the log of the number of unique productive sequences and then subtracted from one. Clones differing between time points or between blood and tumor were identified by Fisher's exact test with Benjamini-Hochberg correction at adjusted p below 0.01. TCRdb retrieved this table from immuneACCESS and kept in-frame rearrangements only. Not all clones are present; in checked studies, unresolved V genes account for under half, and no reason is known for the remainder. V and J calls and clone size follow that table, whereas D and trimming were derived from the DNA. This sample holds tens of thousands of clones; over 75% were observed only once. The ten largest clones represent approximately 3.5% of the sample.

Findings and caveats that apply to the study as a whole: At 3 weeks after the start of treatment, tumor-associated TCR clones in peripheral blood had expanded more in patients with durable benefit (n of about 21, p = 0.022). Improved progression-free and overall survival was associated with having pretreatment peripheral blood TCR clonality below the median. Small sample size (n of about 30) and many exploratory analyses mean the results are intended to be hypothesis-generating.

The sample in question was PBMCs, obtained around atezolizumab (anti-PD-L1) treatment. This clonotype originated in a man between 65 and 85 years old with urothelial cancer. The chain is assembled from TRBV7-2 and TRBJ1-4; matching of 5 bases hints at TRBD1 as the D gene. The DNA sequence is given as TGTGCCAGCAGCTCCACAAGGGGTGAAAAACTGTTTTTT. The resulting protein is CASSSTRGEKLFF.